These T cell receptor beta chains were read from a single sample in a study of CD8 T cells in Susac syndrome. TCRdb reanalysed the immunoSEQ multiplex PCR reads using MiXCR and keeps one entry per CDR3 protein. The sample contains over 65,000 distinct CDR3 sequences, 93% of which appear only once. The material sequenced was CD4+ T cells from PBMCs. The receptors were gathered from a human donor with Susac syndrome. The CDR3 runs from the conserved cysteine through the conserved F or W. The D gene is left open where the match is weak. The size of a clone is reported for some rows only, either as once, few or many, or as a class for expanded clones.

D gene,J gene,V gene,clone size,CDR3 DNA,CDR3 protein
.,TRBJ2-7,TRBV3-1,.,TGTGCCAGCAGATCCGGCCTCTCCTACGAGCAGTACTTC,CASRSGLSYEQYF
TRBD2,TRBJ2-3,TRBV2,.,TGTGCCAGCAGGGCGGCTAGCGGAACAGATACGCAGTATTTT,CASRAASGTDTQYF
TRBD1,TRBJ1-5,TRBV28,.,TGTGCCAGCACGGCAGGGGGAGGTCAGCCCCAGCATTTT,CASTAGGGQPQHF
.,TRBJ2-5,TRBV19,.,TGTGCCAGTGGTGGCCCTCAACAGGGTGGGTGGACCCAGTACTTC,CASGGPQQGGWTQYF
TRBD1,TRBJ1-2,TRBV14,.,TGTGCCAGCAGTCGCGACAGGGGATATGACTACACCTTC,CASSRDRGYDYTF
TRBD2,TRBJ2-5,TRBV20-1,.,TGCAGTGCCCACGTAATAGCGGGAGTTCTCGTCGACGAGACCCAGTACTTC,CSAHVIAGVLVDETQYF
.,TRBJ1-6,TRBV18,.,TGTGCCAGCTCACCACGGGTAGTCGATAATTCACCCCTCCACTTT,CASSPRVVDNSPLHF
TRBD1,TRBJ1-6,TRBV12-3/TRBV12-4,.,TGTGCCAGCAGGATTGGGGACAGGGGAAATTCACCCCTCCACTTT,CASRIGDRGNSPLHF
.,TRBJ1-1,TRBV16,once,TGTGCCAGCAGCCAATCTACGGCGAACACTGAAGCTTTCTTT,CASSQSTANTEAFF
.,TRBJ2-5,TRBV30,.,TGTGCCTGGAAGAAGCCAGGAGGGGAGACCCAGTACTTC,CAWKKPGGETQYF
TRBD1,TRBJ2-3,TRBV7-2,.,TGTGCCAGCAGCTCCGGACAGGGCACAGATACGCAGTATTTT,CASSSGQGTDTQYF
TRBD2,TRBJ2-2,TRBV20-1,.,TGCAGTGCTAGAGGGGGTAGCGGGAGGAGCGGGGAGCTGTTTTTT,CSARGGSGRSGELFF
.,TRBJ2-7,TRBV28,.,TGTGCCAGCAGTGCGGGCAGGGATTACGAGCAGTACTTC,CASSAGRDYEQYF
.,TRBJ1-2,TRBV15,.,TGTGCCACCAGCAGAGAGAAGGGTGGAAATGGCTACACCTTC,CATSREKGGNGYTF
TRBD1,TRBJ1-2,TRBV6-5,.,TGTGCCAGCAGTTACTCGACAGGGGGCTATGGCTACACCTTC,CASSYSTGGYGYTF
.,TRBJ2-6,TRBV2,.,TGTGCCAGCAGTTATACACAGCCTGGGGCCAACGTCCTGACTTTC,CASSYTQPGANVLTF
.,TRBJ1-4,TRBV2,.,TGTGCCAGCAGTGACGGGGCGGCTAATGAAAAACTGTTTTTT,CASSDGAANEKLFF
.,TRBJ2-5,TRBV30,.,TGTGCCTGGACCCGGGACTTTCAAGAGACCCAGTACTTC,CAWTRDFQETQYF
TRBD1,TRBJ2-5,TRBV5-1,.,TGCGCCAGCAGCCCTACAGGGGGAATGGAGACCCAGTACTTC,CASSPTGGMETQYF
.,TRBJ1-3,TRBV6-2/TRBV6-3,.,TGTGCCAGCACCTCGGGGCACACCATATATTTT,CASTSGHTIYF
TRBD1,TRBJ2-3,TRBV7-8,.,TGTGCCAGCAGGAGCTTCACAGGGGGCCGGACAGATACGCAGTATTTT,CASRSFTGGRTDTQYF
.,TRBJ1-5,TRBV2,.,TGTGCCAGCAGTGAAAGCACCCTCAATCAGCCCCAGCATTTT,CASSESTLNQPQHF
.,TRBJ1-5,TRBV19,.,TGTGCCAGTAGTGATAGCAGGTCTTTAAATCAGCCCCAGCATTTT,CASSDSRSLNQPQHF
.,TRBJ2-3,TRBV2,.,TGTGCCAGCAGTGATAGAGGTCGTTTGGGCACAGATACGCAGTATTTT,CASSDRGRLGTDTQYF
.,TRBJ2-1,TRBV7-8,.,TGTGCCAGCAGCTTAATGACTGCGTGGGCAGGGGACAATGAGCAGTTCTTC,CASSLMTAWAGDNEQFF
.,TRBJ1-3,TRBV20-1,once,TGCAGTGCCAGGGAAGACGACTCTGGAAACACCATATATTTT,CSAREDDSGNTIYF
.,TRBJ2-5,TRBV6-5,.,TGTGCCAGCAGTTACGACGTGGGAGAGACCCAGTACTTC,CASSYDVGETQYF
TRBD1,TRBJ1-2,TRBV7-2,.,TGTGCCAGCAGCTTATGGAGGGGGACAGGGGCTGATGGCTACACCTTC,CASSLWRGTGADGYTF
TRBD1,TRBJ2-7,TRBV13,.,TGTGCCAGCAGCCACCGGGACAGGGTAGCGCAGTACTTC,CASSHRDRVAQYF
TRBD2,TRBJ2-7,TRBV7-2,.,TGTGCCAGCAGCACTGTTGGACTAGCGGGAGACAACTTCTACGAGCAGTACTTC,CASSTVGLAGDNFYEQYF
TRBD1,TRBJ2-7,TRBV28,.,TGTGCCAGCAGTTCCCCGGTGGGACAGGGGGCCTACGAGCAGTACTTC,CASSSPVGQGAYEQYF
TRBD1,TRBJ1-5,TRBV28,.,TGTGCCAGCAGTTTTGCAGGGGGAATGAGTCAGCCCCAGCATTTT,CASSFAGGMSQPQHF
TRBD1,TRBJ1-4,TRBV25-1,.,TGTGCCAGCAGTCTAACAGGGGTGTCTTATACAACTAATGAAAAACTGTTTTTT,CASSLTGVSYTTNEKLFF
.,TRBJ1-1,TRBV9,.,TGTGCCAGCAGCGTAGGAAAAGGGGTGGCCACTGAAGCTTTCTTT,CASSVGKGVATEAFF
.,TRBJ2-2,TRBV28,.,TGTGCCAGCAGTCCCACGGGCACCGGGGAGCTGTTTTTT,CASSPTGTGELFF
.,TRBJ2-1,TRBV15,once,TGTGCCACCAGCAAGAGGGGGGCGGCGGGGAACAATGAGCAGTTCTTC,CATSKRGAAGNNEQFF
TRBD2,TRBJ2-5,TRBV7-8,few,TGTGCCAGCAGCTTAAGGACTAGCGGAGAGACCCAGTACTTC,CASSLRTSGETQYF
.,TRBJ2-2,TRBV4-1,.,TGCGCCAGCAGCCAAGTCATAAACACCGGGGAGCTGTTTTTT,CASSQVINTGELFF
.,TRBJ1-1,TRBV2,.,TGTGCCAGCGCGACGGCCCGGGACACTGAAGCTTTCTTT,CASATARDTEAFF
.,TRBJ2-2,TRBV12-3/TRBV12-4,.,TGTGCCTGGACTCGGGGGAACACCGGGGAGCTGTTTTTT,CAWTRGNTGELFF
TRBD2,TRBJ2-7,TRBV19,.,TGTGCCAGTAGACCCGGGACTAGCGTCTACGAGCAGTACTTC,CASRPGTSVYEQYF
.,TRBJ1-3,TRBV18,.,TGTGCCAGCTCACCACCGGGCAGGCAGGGGCCCTCTGGAAACACCATATATTTT,CASSPPGRQGPSGNTIYF
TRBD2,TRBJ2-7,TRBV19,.,TGTGCCAGTAGCCCGGGACTAGCGGGGGTTGAGCAGTACTTC,CASSPGLAGVEQYF
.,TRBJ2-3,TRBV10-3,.,TGTGCCATGAAAGGCACAGATACGCAGTATTTT,CAMKGTDTQYF
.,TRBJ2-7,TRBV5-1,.,TGCGCCAGCAGCTGGCCCCCGCGCCTTTACGAGCAGTACTTC,CASSWPPRLYEQYF
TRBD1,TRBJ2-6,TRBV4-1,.,TGCGCCAGCAGCCACCTACTACGGACAGGGGGCAGGGTTGGAGGCAACGTCCTGACTTTC,CASSHLLRTGGRVGGNVLTF
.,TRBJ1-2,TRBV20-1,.,TGCAGTGCTAGAGATGGGGGTCCGGGAGCCTATGGCTACACCTTC,CSARDGGPGAYGYTF
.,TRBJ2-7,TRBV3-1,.,TGTGCCAGCAGCCAGGGGAGGCCCGGGGAGCAGTACTTC,CASSQGRPGEQYF
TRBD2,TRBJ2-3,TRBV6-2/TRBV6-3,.,TGTGCCACCGCCCGGGCGGGAGGGAAAGATACGCAGTATTTT,CATARAGGKDTQYF
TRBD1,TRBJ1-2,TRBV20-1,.,TGCAGTGCCGAACCACAGGGGAATCCCTATGGCTACACCTTC,CSAEPQGNPYGYTF
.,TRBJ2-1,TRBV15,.,TGTGCCACCAGCAGGTCTGTTCTCTCTGTCCCAATTGGGGATGAGCAGTTCTTC,CATSRSVLSVPIGDEQFF
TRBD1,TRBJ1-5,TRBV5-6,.,TGTGCCAGCAGCGCGGACAGGGGGAATCAGCCCCAGCATTTT,CASSADRGNQPQHF
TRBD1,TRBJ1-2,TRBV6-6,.,TGTGCCAGCAGTACAGGGGGAGCCTATGGCTACACCTTC,CASSTGGAYGYTF
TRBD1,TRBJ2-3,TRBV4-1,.,TGCGCCAGCACCCGACAGGGGGGTGCCACAGATACGCAGTATTTT,CASTRQGGATDTQYF
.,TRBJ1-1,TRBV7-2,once,TGTGCCAGCAGATCAAAGGGGGATGCATGGTGGAGCACTGAAGCTTTCTTT,CASRSKGDAWWSTEAFF
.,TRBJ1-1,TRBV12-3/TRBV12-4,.,TGTGCCAGCAGTTCCCCAGCAGGGGTGAACACTGAAGCTTTCTTT,CASSSPAGVNTEAFF
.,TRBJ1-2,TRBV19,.,TGTGCCAGTAGTCTCACCGGGGACTATGGCTACACCTTC,CASSLTGDYGYTF
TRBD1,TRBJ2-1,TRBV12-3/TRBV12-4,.,TGTGCCAGCAGGCCTCTAGGACAGGGAAGGTCATGGGAGCAGTTCTTC,CASRPLGQGRSWEQFF
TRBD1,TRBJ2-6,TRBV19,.,TGTGCCAGTAGGGGGACAGGGACCTCTGGGGCCAACGTCCTGACTTTC,CASRGTGTSGANVLTF
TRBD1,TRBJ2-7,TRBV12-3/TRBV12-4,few,TGTGCCAGCACCTGGAGACAGGGGGCTCCCAACTCCTACGAGCAGTACTTC,CASTWRQGAPNSYEQYF